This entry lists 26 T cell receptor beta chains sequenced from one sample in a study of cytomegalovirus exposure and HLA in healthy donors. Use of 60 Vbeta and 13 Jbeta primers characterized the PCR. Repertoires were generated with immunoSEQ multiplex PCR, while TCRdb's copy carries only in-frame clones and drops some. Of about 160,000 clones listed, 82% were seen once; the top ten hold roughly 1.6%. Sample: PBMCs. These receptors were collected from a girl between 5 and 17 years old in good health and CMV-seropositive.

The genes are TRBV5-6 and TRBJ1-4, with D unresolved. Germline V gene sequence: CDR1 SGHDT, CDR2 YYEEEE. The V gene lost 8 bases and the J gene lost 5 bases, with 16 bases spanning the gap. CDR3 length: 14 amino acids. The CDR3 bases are TGTGCCAGTCGGGGTGATTCAGAGAATGAAAAACTGTTTTTT. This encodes CASRGDSENEKLFF.

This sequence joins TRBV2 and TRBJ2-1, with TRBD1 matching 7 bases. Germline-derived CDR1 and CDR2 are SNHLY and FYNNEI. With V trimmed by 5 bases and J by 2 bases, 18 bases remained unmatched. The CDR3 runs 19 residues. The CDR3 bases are TGTGCCAGCAGTAAACCGGGACAGATCGACCAATCAACCTACAATGAGCAGTTCTTC. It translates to CASSKPGQIDQSTYNEQFF.

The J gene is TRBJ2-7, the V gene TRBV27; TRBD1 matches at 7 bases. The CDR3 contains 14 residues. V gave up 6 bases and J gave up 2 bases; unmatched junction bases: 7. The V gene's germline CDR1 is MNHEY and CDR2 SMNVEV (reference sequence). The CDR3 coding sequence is TGTGCCAGCAGGCACACAGGGGAAGCCTACGAGCAGTACTTC. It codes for CASRHTGEAYEQYF.

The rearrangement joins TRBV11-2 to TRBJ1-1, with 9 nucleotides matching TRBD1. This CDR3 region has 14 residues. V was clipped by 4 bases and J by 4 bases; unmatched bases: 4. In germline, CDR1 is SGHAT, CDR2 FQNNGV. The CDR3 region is CASSSGTGPTEAFF. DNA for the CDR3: TGTGCCAGCAGCTCCGGGACAGGGCCCACTGAAGCTTTCTTT.

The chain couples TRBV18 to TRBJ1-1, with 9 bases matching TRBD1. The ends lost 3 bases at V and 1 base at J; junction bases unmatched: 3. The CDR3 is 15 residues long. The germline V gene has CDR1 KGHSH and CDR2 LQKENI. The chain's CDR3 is CASSPADRGNTEAFF. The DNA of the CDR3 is TGTGCCAGCTCACCGGCGGACAGGGGGAACACTGAAGCTTTCTTT.

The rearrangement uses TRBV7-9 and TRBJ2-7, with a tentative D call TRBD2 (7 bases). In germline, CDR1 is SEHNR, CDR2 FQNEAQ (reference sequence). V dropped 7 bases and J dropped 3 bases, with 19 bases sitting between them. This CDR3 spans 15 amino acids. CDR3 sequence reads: CASTPPGGPSYEQYF. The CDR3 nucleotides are TGTGCCAGCACACCCCCGGGGGGCCCAAGCTACGAGCAGTACTTC.

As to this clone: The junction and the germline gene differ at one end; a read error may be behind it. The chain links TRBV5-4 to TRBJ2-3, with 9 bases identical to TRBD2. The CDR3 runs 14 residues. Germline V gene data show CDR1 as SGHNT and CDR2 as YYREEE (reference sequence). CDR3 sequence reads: CASNGGRAPDTQYF. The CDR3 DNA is TGTGCGAGCAATGGCGGGAGGGCCCCAGATACGCAGTATTTT. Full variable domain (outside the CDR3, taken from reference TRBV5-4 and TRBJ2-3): ETGVTQSPTHLIKTRGQQVTLRCSSQSGHNTVSWYQQALGQGPQFIFQYYREEENGRGNFPPRFSGLQFPNYSSELNVNALELDDSALYLCASNGGRAPDTQYFGPGTRLTVL.

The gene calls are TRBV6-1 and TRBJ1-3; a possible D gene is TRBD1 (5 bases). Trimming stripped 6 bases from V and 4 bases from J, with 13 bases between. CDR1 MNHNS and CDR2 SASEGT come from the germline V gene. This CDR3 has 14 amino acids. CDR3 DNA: TGTGCCAGCAGGTCAACAGGAGACGGAAACACCATATATTTT. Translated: CASRSTGDGNTIYF.

DNA of the CDR3: TGTGCCAGCAGCCTGACAGACACCGGGGAGCTGTTTTTT. It is translated as CASSLTDTGELFF. The chain couples TRBV28 to TRBJ2-2; perhaps TRBD1 as D (5 bases). Germline CDR1 reads MDHEN; CDR2 reads SYDVKM. There are 13 residues in the CDR3. V was pared by 6 bases and J by 3 bases, with 8 bases between.

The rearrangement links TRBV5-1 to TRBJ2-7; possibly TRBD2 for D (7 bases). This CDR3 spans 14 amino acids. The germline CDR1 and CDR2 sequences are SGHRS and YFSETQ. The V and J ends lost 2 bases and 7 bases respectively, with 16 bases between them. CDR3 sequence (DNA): TGCGCCAGCAGCTTTACGGTAGGGGGGGGTGAGCAGTACTTC. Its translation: CASSFTVGGGEQYF.

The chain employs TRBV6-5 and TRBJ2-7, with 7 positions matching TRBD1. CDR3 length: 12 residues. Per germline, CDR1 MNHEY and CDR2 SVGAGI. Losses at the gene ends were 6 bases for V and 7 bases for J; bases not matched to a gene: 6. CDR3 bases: TGTGCCAGCAGCCGACAGGGCTTGGAGCAGTACTTC. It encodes CASSRQGLEQYF.

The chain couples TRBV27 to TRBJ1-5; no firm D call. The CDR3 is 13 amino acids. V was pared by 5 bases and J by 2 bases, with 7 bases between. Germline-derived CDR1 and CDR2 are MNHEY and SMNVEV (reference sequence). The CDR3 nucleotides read TGTGCCAGCAGTCCCCAGGGCAATCAGCCCCAGCATTTT. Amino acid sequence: CASSPQGNQPQHF.

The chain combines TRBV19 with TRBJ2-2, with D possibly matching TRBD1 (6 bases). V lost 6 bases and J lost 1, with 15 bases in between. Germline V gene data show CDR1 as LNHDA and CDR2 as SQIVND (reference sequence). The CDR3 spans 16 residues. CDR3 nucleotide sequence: TGTGCCAGTAGGCCCCCCGGGACAAGGAACACCGGGGAGCTGTTTTTT. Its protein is CASRPPGTRNTGELFF.

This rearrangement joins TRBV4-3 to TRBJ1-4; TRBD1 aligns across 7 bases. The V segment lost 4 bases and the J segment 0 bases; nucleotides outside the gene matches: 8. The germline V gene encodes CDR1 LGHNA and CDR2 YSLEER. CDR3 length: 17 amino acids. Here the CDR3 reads CASSRYGQDPTNEKLFF. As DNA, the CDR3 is TGCGCCAGCAGCCGCTACGGACAGGATCCAACTAATGAAAAACTGTTTTTT.

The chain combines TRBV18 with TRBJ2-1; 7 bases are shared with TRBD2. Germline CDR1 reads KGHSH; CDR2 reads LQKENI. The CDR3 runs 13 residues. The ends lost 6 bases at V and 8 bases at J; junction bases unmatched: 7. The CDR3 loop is CASSPLLADEQFF. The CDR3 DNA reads TGTGCCAGCTCTCCTCTCCTAGCGGATGAGCAGTTCTTC.

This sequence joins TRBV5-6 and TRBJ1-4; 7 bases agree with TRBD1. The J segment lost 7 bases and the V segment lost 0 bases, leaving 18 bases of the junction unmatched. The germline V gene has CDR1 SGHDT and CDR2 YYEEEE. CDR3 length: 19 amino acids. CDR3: CASSLAFGQEMGFGEKLFF. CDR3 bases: TGTGCCAGCAGCTTGGCCTTTGGACAGGAGATGGGTTTCGGTGAAAAACTGTTTTTT.

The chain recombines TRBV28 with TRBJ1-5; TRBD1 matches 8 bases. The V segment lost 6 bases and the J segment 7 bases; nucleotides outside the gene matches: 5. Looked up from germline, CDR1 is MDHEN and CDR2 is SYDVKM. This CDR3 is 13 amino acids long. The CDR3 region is CASRFQGAQPQHF. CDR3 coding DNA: TGTGCCAGCAGATTCCAGGGGGCCCAGCCCCAGCATTTT.

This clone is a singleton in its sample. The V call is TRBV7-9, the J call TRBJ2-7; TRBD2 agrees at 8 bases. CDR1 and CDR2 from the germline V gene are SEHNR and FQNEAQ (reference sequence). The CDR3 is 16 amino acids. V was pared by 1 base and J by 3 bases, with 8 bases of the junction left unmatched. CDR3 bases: TGTGCCAGCAGCTTAGGGTCCGGAGCGGGGGTCTACGAGCAGTACTTC. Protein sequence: CASSLGSGAGVYEQYF.

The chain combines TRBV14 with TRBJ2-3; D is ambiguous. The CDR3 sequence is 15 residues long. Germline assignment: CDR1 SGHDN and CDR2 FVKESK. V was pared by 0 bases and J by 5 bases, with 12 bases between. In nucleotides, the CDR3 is TGTGCCAGCAGCCAAGATGCCTCAGGATTAGATACGCAGTATTTT. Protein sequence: CASSQDASGLDTQYF.

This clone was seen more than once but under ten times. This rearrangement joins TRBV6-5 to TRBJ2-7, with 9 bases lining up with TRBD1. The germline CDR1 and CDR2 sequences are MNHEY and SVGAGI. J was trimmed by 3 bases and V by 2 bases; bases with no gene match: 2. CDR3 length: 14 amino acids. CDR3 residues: CASSYQGQGYEQYF. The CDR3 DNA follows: TGTGCCAGCAGTTACCAGGGACAGGGCTACGAGCAGTACTTC.

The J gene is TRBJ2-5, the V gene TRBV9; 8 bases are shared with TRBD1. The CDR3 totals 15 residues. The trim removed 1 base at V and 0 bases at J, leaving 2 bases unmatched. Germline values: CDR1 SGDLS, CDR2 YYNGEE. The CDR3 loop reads CASSVQGAYQETQYF. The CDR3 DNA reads TGTGCCAGCAGCGTACAGGGGGCCTACCAAGAGACCCAGTACTTC. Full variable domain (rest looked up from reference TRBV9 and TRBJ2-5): DSGVTQTPKHLITATGQRVTLRCSPRSGDLSVYWYQQSLDQGLQFLIQYYNGEERAKGNILERFSAQQFPDLHSELNLSSLELGDSALYFCASSVQGAYQETQYFGPGTRLLVL.

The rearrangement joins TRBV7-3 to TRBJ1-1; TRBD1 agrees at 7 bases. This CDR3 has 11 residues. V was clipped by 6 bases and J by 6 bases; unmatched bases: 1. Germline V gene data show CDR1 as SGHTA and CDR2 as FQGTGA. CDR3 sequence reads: CASRQGPEAFF. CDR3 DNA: TGTGCCAGCAGACAGGGGCCTGAAGCTTTCTTT.

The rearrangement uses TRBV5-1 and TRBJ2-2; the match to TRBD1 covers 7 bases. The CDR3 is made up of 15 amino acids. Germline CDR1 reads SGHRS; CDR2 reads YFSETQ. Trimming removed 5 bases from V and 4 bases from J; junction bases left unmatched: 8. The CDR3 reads CASSASGGGTGELFF. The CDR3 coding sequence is TGCGCCAGCAGTGCCTCAGGGGGTGGCACCGGGGAGCTGTTTTTT.

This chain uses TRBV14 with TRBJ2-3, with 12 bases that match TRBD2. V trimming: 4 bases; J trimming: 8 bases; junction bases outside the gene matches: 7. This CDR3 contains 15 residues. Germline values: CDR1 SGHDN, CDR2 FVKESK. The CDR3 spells CASSLSLAGGTTQYF. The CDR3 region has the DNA TGTGCCAGCAGCCTCAGCCTAGCGGGGGGGACTACGCAGTATTTT.

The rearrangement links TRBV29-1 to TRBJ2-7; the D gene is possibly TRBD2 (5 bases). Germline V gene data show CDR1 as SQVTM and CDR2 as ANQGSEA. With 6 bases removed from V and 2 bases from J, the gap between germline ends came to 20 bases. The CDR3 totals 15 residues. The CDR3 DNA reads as TGCAGCGTGACCGGTTTACGGGGAACAACCTACGAGCAGTACTTC. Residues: CSVTGLRGTTYEQYF.

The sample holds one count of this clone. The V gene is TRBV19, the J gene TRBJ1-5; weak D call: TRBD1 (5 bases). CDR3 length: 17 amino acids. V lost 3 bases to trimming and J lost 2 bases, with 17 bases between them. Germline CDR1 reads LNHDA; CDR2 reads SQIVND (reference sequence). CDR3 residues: CASSIGAAKGRNQPQHF. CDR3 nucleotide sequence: TGTGCCAGTAGTATTGGGGCAGCAAAGGGTCGCAATCAGCCCCAGCATTTT.